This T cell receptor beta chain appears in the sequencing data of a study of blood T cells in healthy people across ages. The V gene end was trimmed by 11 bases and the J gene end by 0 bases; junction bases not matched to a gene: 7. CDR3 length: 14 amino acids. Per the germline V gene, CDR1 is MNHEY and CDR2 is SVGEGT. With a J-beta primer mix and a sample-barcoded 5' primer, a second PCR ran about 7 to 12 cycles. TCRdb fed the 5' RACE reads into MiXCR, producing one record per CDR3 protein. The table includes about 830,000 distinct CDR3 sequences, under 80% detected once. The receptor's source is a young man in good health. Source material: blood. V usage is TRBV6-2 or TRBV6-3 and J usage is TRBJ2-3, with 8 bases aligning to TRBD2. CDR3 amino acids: CASFERGSTDTQYF. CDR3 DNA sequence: TGTGCCTCCTTCGAGCGGGGGAGCACAGATACGCAGTATTTT.